This entry features one T cell receptor beta chain sequence. The CDR3 has 18 residues. Trimming at V came to 0 bases and at J to 0 bases, leaving 6 bases not matched to a gene. Germline V lookup: CDR1 SGHAT, CDR2 FQNNGV. The sample belongs to a study of blood T cell repertoires in COVID-19. Turning to the study itself: Sample material is recorded as cDNA or gDNA derived from T cells, B-cell-depleted T cells, or PBMCs.

As handled by the study authors: Reference gene primer amplification in the assay estimated nucleated cell counts. Sequenced by immunoSEQ multiplex PCR; TCRdb stores in-frame clones only, minus some. V, J and clone size derive from that table, while D and trimming were established from the DNA sequence. The data contain roughly 46,000 clones, 80% to 85% of them seen just once; the ten biggest clones take up 6.5% to 8.5%. This clonotype was sampled from a man in his 60s with active COVID-19. The sample consisted of peripheral blood. The rearrangement links TRBV11-2 to TRBJ2-1, with 9 bases identical to TRBD2. CDR3 sequence (DNA): TGTGCCAGCAGCTTAGATTTAACTAGCGGGCGCTCCTACAATGAGCAGTTCTTC. This sequence encodes CASSLDLTSGRSYNEQFF.